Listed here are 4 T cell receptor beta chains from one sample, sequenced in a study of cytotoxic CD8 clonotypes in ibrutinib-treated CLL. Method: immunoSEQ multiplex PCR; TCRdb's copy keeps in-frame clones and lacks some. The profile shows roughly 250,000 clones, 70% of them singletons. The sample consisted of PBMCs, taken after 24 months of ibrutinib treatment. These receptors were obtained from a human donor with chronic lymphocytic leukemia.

CDR3 amino acids: CAWTRGAAYEQYF. The CDR3 DNA reads TGTGCCTGGACGAGGGGAGCCGCCTACGAGCAGTACTTC. V gene TRBV30 combines with J gene TRBJ2-7; D possibly uses TRBD1 or TRBD2 (5 bases each). Germline V gene data show CDR1 as GTSNPN and CDR2 as SVGIG (reference sequence). This CDR3 is 13 amino acids long. V was pared by 4 bases and J by 2 bases, with 12 bases between.

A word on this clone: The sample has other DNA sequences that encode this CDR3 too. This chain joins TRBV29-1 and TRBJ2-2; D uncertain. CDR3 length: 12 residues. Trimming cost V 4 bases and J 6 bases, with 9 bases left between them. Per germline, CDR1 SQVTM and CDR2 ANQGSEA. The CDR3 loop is CSVVSRAGELFF. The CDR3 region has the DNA TGCAGCGTTGTTAGTAGGGCCGGGGAGCTGTTTTTT.

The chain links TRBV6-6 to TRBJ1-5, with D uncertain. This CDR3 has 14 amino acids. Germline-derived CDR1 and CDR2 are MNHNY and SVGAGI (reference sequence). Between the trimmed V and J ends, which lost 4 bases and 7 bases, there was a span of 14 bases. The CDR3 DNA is TGTGCCAGCAGTTTTAGACCTAACGACCAGCCCCAGCATTTT. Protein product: CASSFRPNDQPQHF.

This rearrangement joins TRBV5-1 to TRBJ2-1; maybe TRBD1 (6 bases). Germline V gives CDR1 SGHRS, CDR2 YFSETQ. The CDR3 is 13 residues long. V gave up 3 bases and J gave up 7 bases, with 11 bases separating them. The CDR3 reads CASSSLQGNEQFF. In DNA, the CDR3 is TGCGCCAGCAGCTCCCTACAGGGAAATGAGCAGTTCTTC.